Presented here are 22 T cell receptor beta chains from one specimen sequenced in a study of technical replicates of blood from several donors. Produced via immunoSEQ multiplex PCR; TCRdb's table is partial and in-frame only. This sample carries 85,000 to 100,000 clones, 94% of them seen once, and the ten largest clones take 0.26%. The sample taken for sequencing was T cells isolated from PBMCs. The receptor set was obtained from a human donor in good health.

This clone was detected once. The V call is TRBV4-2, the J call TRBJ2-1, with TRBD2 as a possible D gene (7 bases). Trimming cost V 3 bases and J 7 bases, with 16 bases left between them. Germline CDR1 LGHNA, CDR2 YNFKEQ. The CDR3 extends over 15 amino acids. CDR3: CASSQEGGTLNEQFF. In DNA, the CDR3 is TGTGCCAGCAGCCAGGAGGGGGGGACGTTAAATGAGCAGTTCTTC.

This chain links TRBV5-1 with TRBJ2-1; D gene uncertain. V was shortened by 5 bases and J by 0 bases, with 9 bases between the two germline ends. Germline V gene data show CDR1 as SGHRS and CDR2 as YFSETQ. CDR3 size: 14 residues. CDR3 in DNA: TGCGCCAGCAGTAAGTTTAGCTCCTACAATGAGCAGTTCTTC. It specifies CASSKFSSYNEQFF.

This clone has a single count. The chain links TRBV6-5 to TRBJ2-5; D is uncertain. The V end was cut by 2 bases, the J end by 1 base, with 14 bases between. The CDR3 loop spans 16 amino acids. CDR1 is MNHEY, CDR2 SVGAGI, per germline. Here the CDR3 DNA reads TGTGCCAGCAGTTACAACGCACAGTCCTTCCAAGAGACCCAGTACTTC. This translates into CASSYNAQSFQETQYF.

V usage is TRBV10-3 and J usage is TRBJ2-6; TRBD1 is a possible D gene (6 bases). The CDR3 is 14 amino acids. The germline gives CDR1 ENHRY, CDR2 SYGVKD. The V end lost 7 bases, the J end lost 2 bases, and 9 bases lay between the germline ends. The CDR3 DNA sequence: TGTGCCATCACAGGGGAAGCTGGGGCCAACGTCCTGACTTTC. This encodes CAITGEAGANVLTF.

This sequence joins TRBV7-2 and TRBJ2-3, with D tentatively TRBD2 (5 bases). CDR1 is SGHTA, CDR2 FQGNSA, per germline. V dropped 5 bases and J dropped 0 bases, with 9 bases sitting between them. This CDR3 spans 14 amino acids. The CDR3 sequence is CASSRLHSTDTQYF. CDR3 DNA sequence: TGTGCCAGCAGCCGACTACATAGCACAGATACGCAGTATTTT.

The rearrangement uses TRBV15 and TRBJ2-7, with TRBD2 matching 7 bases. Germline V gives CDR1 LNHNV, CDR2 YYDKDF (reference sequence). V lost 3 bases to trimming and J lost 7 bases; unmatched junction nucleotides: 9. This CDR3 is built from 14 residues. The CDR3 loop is CATSSRGRVEEQYF. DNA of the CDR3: TGTGCCACCAGCAGCAGAGGGAGGGTGGAAGAGCAGTACTTC. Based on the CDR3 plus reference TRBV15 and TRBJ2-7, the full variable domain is DAMVIQNPRYQVTQFGKPVTLSCSQTLNHNVMYWYQQKSSQAPKLLFHYYDKDFNNEADTPDNFQSRRPNTSFCFLDIRSPGLGDTAMYLCATSSRGRVEEQYFGPGTRLTVT.

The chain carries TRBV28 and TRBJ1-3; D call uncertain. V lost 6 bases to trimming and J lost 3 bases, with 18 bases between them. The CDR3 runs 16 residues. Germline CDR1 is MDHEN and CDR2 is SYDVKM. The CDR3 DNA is TGTGCCAGCAGCCTCCTGAGGGTCGGCTTTGGAAACACCATATATTTT. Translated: CASSLLRVGFGNTIYF.

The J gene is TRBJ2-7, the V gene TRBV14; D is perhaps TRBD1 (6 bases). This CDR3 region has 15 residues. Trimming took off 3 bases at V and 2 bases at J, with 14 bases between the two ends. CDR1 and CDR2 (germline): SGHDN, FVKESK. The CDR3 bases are TGTGCCAGCAGCCACACAGGGAGTAGGGCCTACGAGCAGTACTTC. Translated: CASSHTGSRAYEQYF. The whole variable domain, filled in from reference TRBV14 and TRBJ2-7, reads EAGVTQFPSHSVIEKGQTVTLRCDPISGHDNLYWYRRVMGKEIKFLLHFVKESKQDESGMPNNRFLAERTGGTYSTLKVQPAELEDSGVYFCASSHTGSRAYEQYFGPGTRLTVT.

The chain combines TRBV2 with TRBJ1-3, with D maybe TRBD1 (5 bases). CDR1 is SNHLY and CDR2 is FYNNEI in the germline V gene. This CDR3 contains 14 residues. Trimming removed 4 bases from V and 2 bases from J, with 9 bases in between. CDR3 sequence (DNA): TGTGCCAGCAGTGCTGTAGGGGCTGGAAACACCATATATTTT. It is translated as CASSAVGAGNTIYF.

In DNA form, the CDR3 reads TGTGCCAGAAGTACTAGCGGGGCCAGCTCCTACGAGCAGTACTTC. Translated, it gives CARSTSGASSYEQYF. V usage is TRBV5-3 and J usage is TRBJ2-7; the match to TRBD2 covers 10 bases. TRBV5-3 is annotated as an ORF whose role is uncertain. The CDR3 loop spans 15 amino acids. With 5 bases clipped from V and 0 bases from J, the junction kept 5 bases outside the gene matches.

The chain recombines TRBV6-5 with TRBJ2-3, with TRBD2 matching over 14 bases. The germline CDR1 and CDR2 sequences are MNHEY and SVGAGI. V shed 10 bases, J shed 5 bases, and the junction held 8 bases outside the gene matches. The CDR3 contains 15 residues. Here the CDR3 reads CATTRTSGGLDTQYF. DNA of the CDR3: TGTGCCACCACCAGGACTAGCGGGGGGCTAGATACGCAGTATTTT.

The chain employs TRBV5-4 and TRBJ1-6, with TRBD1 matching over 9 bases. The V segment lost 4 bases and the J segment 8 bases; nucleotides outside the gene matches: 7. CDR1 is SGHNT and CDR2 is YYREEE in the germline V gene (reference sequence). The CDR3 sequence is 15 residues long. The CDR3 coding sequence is TGTGCCAGCAGCGGCAAGGGACAGGGCGATTCACCCCTCCACTTT. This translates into CASSGKGQGDSPLHF.

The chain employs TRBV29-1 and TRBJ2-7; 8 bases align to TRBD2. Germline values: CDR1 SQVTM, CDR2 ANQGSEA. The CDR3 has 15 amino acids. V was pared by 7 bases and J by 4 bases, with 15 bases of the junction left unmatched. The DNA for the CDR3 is TGCAGCGCCTCATGGCGGGGGGCGAGATTTTACGAGCAGTACTTC. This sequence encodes CSASWRGARFYEQYF.

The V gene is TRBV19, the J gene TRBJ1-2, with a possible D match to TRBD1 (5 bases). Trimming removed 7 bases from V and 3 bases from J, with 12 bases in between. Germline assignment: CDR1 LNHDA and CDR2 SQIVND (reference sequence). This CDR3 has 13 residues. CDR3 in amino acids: CASMGGSYYGYTF. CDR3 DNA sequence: TGTGCCAGTATGGGGGGATCCTACTATGGCTACACCTTC.

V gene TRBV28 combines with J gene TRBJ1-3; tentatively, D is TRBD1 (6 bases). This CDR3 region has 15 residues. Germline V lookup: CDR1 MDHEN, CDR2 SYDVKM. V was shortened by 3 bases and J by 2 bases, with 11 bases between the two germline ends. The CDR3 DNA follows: TGTGCCAGCAGTTTGGGGGGGCTGACTGGAAACACCATATATTTT. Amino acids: CASSLGGLTGNTIYF.

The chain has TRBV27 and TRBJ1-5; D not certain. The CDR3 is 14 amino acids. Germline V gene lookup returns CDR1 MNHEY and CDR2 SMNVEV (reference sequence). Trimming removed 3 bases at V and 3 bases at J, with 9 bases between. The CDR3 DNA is TGTGCCAGCAGTTTTAACGGGGACAATCAGCCCCAGCATTTT. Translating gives CASSFNGDNQPQHF.

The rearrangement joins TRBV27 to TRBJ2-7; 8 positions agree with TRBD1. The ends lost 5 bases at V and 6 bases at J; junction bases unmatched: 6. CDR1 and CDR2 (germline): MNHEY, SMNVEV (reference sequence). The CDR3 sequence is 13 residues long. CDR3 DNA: TGTGCCAGCAGTGCAGACAGGGGCCGCGAGCAGTACTTC. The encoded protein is CASSADRGREQYF.

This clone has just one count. The chain's CDR3 is CASSDQGTYEQYF. As DNA, the CDR3 is TGTGCCAGCAGCGATCAGGGAACCTACGAGCAGTACTTC. This chain links TRBV5-4 with TRBJ2-7; D is perhaps TRBD1 (5 bases). The CDR3 has 13 residues. The V and J ends lost 4 bases and 2 bases respectively, with 10 bases between them. Germline assignment: CDR1 SGHNT and CDR2 YYREEE (reference sequence).

In nucleotides, the CDR3 is TGTGCCAGCAGTTCCGTAACCTCTATCCAATACTCTACCCCCACAGATACGCAGTATTTT. Amino acid sequence: CASSSVTSIQYSTPTDTQYF. This chain connects TRBV28 to TRBJ2-3; D is undetermined. Trimming took off 4 bases at V and 2 bases at J, with 28 bases between the two ends. The CDR3 spans 20 residues. Germline CDR1 MDHEN, CDR2 SYDVKM.

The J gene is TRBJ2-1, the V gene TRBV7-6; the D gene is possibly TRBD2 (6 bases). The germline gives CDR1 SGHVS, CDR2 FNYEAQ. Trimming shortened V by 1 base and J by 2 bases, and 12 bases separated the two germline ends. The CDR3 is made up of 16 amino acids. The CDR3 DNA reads TGTGCCAGCAGCTTAGGTCCGGGAGCCCCCTACAATGAGCAGTTCTTC. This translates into CASSLGPGAPYNEQFF.

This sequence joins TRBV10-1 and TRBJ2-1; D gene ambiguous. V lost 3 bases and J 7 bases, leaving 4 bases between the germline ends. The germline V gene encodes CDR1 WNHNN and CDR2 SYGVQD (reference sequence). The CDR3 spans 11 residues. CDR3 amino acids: CASSDINEQFF. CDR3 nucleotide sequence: TGCGCCAGCAGTGATATTAATGAGCAGTTCTTC.

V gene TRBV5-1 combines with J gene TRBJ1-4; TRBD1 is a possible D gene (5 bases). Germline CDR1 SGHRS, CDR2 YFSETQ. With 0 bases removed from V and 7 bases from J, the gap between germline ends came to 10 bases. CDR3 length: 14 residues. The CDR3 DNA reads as TGCGCCAGCAGCTTGGGTCGGGGGTTTGAAAAACTGTTTTTT. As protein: CASSLGRGFEKLFF. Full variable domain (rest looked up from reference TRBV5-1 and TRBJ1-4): KAGVTQTPRYLIKTRGQQVTLSCSPISGHRSVSWYQQTPGQGLQFLFEYFSETQRNKGNFPGRFSGRQFSNSRSEMNVSTLELGDSALYLCASSLGRGFEKLFFGSGTQLSVL.